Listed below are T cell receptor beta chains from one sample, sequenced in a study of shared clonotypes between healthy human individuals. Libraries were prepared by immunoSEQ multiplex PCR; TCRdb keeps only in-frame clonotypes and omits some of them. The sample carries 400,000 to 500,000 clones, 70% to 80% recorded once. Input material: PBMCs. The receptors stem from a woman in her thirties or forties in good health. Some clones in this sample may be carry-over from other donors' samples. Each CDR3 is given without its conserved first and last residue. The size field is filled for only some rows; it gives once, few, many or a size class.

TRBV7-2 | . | ASSIRVGTSINSYEQY
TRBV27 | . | ASSLGRGDYEQY
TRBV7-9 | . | ASSHIKPIY
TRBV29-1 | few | SVARPDRGNEQY
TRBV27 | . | ASSPEGRINEKLF
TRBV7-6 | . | ASSLVQGNTGELF
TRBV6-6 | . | ASSYGRGNGNTIY
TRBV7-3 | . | ASSLTREDTQY
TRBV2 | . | ASSAGRGSYEQY
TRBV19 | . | ASSQGPGANYGYT
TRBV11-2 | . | ASSLGGTIYEQY
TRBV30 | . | ALREGGETQY
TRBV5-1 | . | ASSLGGGSYNEQF
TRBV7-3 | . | ASRPPWGPLPQH
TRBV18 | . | ASERAGVREQY
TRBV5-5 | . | ASSFGTSGRTGEQF
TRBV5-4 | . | ASSLMGVVDSGIYNEQF
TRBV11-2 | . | ASSFKWGAGLAGYEQF
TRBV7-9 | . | ASSLEGIYGYT
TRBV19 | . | ASTPTSGIGTGELF
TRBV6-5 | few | ASSSPGGFTYEQY
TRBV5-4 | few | ASSRGTSYEQY
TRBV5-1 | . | ASRYTGQSTDTQY
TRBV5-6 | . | ASSRGAPIGETQY
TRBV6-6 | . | ASSGSSGSYEQY
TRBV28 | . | ASSRDIDEKLF
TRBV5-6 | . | ASSLTGGSEQF
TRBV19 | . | ASSPDVNQPQH
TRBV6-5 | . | ASSWDSYSNQPQH
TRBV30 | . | AYDIRQQGTQY
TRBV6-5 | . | ASKEVDTSREQY
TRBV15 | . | ATSRPDSFEAF
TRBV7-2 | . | ASSPNRGQAGELF
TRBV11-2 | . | ASSLAGGRYEQY
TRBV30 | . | AWSVRFEQY
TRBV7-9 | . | ASSLSLDPQETQY
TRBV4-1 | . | ASSQVGNNEKLF